The source of this T cell receptor beta chain is a study of sequential checkpoint blockade in melanoma. Study information: Randomization was 1:1 between first-line nivolumab→ipilimumab and ipilimumab→nivolumab. After both sequences, patients received maintenance nivolumab.

From germline, CDR1 is ENHRY and CDR2 SYGVKD. This CDR3 comprises 14 residues. The V and J ends lost 3 bases and 4 bases, in that order; junction bases with no gene match: 3. This sample's treatment: randomized to nivolumab then ipilimumab (arm A) or the reverse (arm B). Sorted cells were live CD3+CD8+, lacking CD19 and CD56, from PBMCs. The method was immunoSEQ multiplex PCR; TCRdb's version includes in-frame clones alone and lacks a portion of them. The data contain 30,000 or so clones, roughly 84% of them singletons. This clonotype was obtained from a human donor with melanoma. The sequencing used CD8+ T cells sorted from blood (inferred from file names), collected from a patient given nivolumab and ipilimumab in sequence. This chain connects TRBV10-3 to TRBJ2-7, with 10 bases matching TRBD1. CDR3 in amino acids: CAISDPGQGYEQYF. Here the CDR3 DNA reads TGTGCCATCAGTGATCCGGGACAGGGGTACGAGCAGTACTTC.